Below, 29 T cell receptor beta chains from the same sample are listed, as sequenced in a study of Ad26.COV2.S vaccination and SARS-CoV-2 variants. Libraries were prepared by immunoSEQ multiplex PCR; TCRdb keeps only in-frame clonotypes and omits some of them. The sample lists 400,000 to 450,000 clones, 90% occurring once. Regarding treatment: around 19 received Ad26.COV2.S at low or high dose, single or two shots; a few received placebo; per-sample allocation not given. The investigators took samples on day 63 after the first vaccine or placebo injection. The sample consisted of peripheral blood, taken in a trial of Ad26.COV2.S vaccine versus placebo. The source of these receptors is a person between 18 and 65 years old who received the Ad26.COV2.S COVID-19 vaccine or a placebo.

V usage is TRBV7-8 and J usage is TRBJ2-5, with D perhaps assigned TRBD1 or TRBD2 (5 bases each). Trimming cost V 5 bases and J 5 bases, with 18 bases left between them. CDR3 length equals 15 residues. Germline V gene sequence: CDR1 SGHVS, CDR2 FQNEAQ. The CDR3 DNA reads as TGTGCCAGCAGCCGAGGGGTCGGGGCTTGGGAGACCCAGTACTTC. Translation: CASSRGVGAWETQYF.

The chain joins TRBV27 to TRBJ2-7; D uncertain. Germline V gene sequence: CDR1 MNHEY, CDR2 SMNVEV (reference sequence). The CDR3 runs to 11 residues. Between the trimmed V and J ends, which lost 5 bases and 7 bases, there was a span of 9 bases. The CDR3 region has the DNA TGTGCCAGCAGTGACTTGAGGGAGCAGTACTTC. Translation gives CASSDLREQYF.

This sequence joins TRBV2 and TRBJ2-3, with D perhaps TRBD1 (5 bases). V lost 7 bases, J lost 1 base, and 12 bases lay in between. The germline V gene has CDR1 SNHLY and CDR2 FYNNEI. The CDR3 is made up of 14 amino acids. This CDR3 reads CASKGNRGTDTQYF. For the CDR3, the DNA is TGTGCCAGCAAGGGGAACCGGGGCACAGATACGCAGTATTTT.

The chain is built from TRBV2 and TRBJ2-5; maybe TRBD1 (5 bases). In germline, CDR1 is SNHLY, CDR2 FYNNEI. The CDR3 consists of 14 residues. Between the trimmed V and J ends, which lost 6 bases and 9 bases, there was a span of 20 bases. The CDR3: CASSLDSFLGAQYF. The CDR3 DNA follows: TGTGCCAGCAGCTTAGATTCATTTCTAGGGGCCCAGTACTTC.

This chain links TRBV7-6 with TRBJ2-7; D possibly corresponds to TRBD1 (5 bases). With 4 bases removed from V and 4 bases from J, the gap between germline ends came to 11 bases. The CDR3 runs 13 residues. CDR1 and CDR2 from the germline V gene are SGHVS and FNYEAQ. CDR3 residues: CASSYRQTYEQYF. The CDR3 DNA reads as TGTGCCAGCAGCTACCGACAGACTTACGAGCAGTACTTC.

The chain has TRBV4-1 and TRBJ1-4; 7 positions agree with TRBD1. This CDR3 has 16 amino acids. V dropped 4 bases and J dropped 11; count of bases not matched to a gene: 16. Germline V gives CDR1 MGHRA, CDR2 YSYEKL. CDR3 sequence (DNA): TGCGCCAGCAGCCCGGGGGGCTCAGGGGGAGCGGATAAACTGTTTTTT. As protein: CASSPGGSGGADKLFF.

This chain connects TRBV19 to TRBJ2-1; the match to TRBD2 covers 15 bases. The junction had 6 bases not matched to a gene; V was cut back by 7 bases and J by 8 bases. Germline V gives CDR1 LNHDA, CDR2 SQIVND (reference sequence). The CDR3 runs 15 residues. In DNA, the CDR3 is TGTGCCAGTATAAGGACTAGCGGGAGGGCCGATGAGCAGTTCTTC. It encodes CASIRTSGRADEQFF.

The chain couples TRBV11-2 to TRBJ1-6, with D tentatively TRBD1 (6 bases). Germline V gene data show CDR1 as SGHAT and CDR2 as FQNNGV. The CDR3 is 17 residues long. Between the trimmed V and J ends, which lost 5 bases and 5 bases, there was a span of 19 bases. The CDR3 is CASSAARWDNDNSPLHF. The CDR3 DNA follows: TGTGCCAGCAGCGCAGCTCGGTGGGACAATGATAATTCACCCCTCCACTTT.

The chain couples TRBV5-6 to TRBJ2-1; 8 bases agree with TRBD2. Unmatched junction bases numbered 7, after V lost 0 bases and J lost 5 bases. CDR3 length: 16 residues. The germline V gene has CDR1 SGHDT and CDR2 YYEEEE. This CDR3 is CASSLGVAGWDNEQFF. The CDR3 DNA follows: TGTGCCAGCAGCTTGGGAGTAGCGGGGTGGGACAATGAGCAGTTCTTC.

This rearrangement joins TRBV18 to TRBJ2-1, with 11 bases that match TRBD2. V lost 4 bases and J lost 1; bases outside the gene matches: 3. Germline-derived CDR1 and CDR2 are KGHSH and LQKENI. The CDR3 is 16 amino acids. The CDR3 coding sequence is TGTGCCAGCTCACTAGGGACTAGCGGATCCTACAATGAGCAGTTCTTC. Amino acid sequence: CASSLGTSGSYNEQFF.

This clone has only one observation. The chain is built from TRBV19 and TRBJ2-3; TRBD1 is a possible D gene (5 bases). The germline V gene encodes CDR1 LNHDA and CDR2 SQIVND (reference sequence). The CDR3 extends over 17 amino acids. Trimming removed 6 bases from V and 0 bases from J, with 19 bases in between. The CDR3 sequence is CASSPRPTDKSTDTQYF. CDR3 DNA sequence: TGTGCCAGTAGCCCCCGTCCGACAGACAAGAGCACAGATACGCAGTATTTT. The full variable domain, completed using reference TRBV19 and TRBJ2-3, is DGGITQSPKYLFRKEGQNVTLSCEQNLNHDAMYWYRQDPGQGLRLIYYSQIVNDFQKGDIAEGYSVSREKKESFPLTVTSAQKNPTAFYLCASSPRPTDKSTDTQYFGPGTRLTVL.

The rearrangement uses TRBV2 and TRBJ1-2; weak D call: TRBD1 (5 bases). V dropped 8 bases and J dropped 4 bases, with 11 bases sitting between them. Germline assignment: CDR1 SNHLY and CDR2 FYNNEI. The CDR3 length is 12 residues. The CDR3 region is CASGGGGYGYTF. CDR3 sequence (DNA): TGTGCCAGCGGAGGCGGGGGCTATGGCTACACCTTC.

This clone was detected once. The chain employs TRBV2 and TRBJ2-1, with 11 bases lining up with TRBD2. The CDR3 is made up of 14 amino acids. The junction had 3 bases not matched to a gene; V was cut back by 7 bases and J by 4 bases. Germline CDR1 SNHLY, CDR2 FYNNEI. CDR3 amino acids: CASKGTSGYNEQFF. CDR3 sequence (DNA): TGTGCCAGCAAAGGGACTAGCGGATACAATGAGCAGTTCTTC.

The V gene is TRBV28, the J gene TRBJ1-2; D possibly corresponds to TRBD1 (6 bases). CDR3 length: 15 amino acids. Per germline, CDR1 MDHEN and CDR2 SYDVKM. Trimming pared 7 bases from V and 6 bases from J, leaving 21 bases between. CDR3 sequence reads: CASTTPTGQGNGYTF. The CDR3 DNA sequence: TGTGCCAGCACTACCCCGACAGGTCAAGGTAATGGCTACACCTTC.

The chain has TRBV7-6 and TRBJ2-2, with 7 nucleotides matching TRBD2. V lost 7 bases, J lost 0 bases, and 11 bases stayed unmatched. Germline CDR1 and CDR2: SGHVS and FNYEAQ. The CDR3 length is 17 residues. The CDR3 sequence: CASKSDERGANTGELFF. The DNA for the CDR3 is TGTGCCAGCAAGTCAGACGAGCGGGGCGCGAACACCGGGGAGCTGTTTTTT.

Regarding this clone: The same CDR3 is also encoded by other DNA sequences in this sample. The rearrangement joins TRBV7-6 to TRBJ1-1; TRBD1 is a possible D gene (5 bases). The germline gives CDR1 SGHVS, CDR2 FNYEAQ. V shed 2 bases and J shed 1 base, with 5 bases lying between them. This CDR3 is 13 amino acids long. CDR3 sequence: CASSLQGNTEAFF. The CDR3 DNA reads as TGTGCCAGCAGCTTACAGGGGAACACTGAAGCTTTCTTT.

This chain links TRBV19 with TRBJ1-4, with D possibly matching TRBD1 (6 bases). The V gene's germline CDR1 is LNHDA and CDR2 SQIVND (reference sequence). The germline V and J ends were trimmed by 6 bases and 5 bases, with 13 bases remaining between them. The CDR3 contains 14 residues. The CDR3 DNA sequence: TGTGCCAGTAGCCGACAGGCGAGAAATGAAAAACTGTTTTTT. Its translation is CASSRQARNEKLFF.

This clone was counted once. The V and J genes are TRBV19 and TRBJ1-5; D uncertain. The CDR3 is 15 residues long. Germline V CDR1 and CDR2: LNHDA, SQIVND (reference sequence). Trimming removed 3 bases from V and 2 bases from J, with 11 bases in between. CDR3 sequence: CASSMQPTGNQPQHF. DNA for the CDR3: TGTGCCAGTAGTATGCAACCGACGGGCAATCAGCCCCAGCATTTT.

The J gene is TRBJ2-1, the V gene TRBV7-8, with a possible D match to TRBD2 (6 bases). V was pared by 2 bases and J by 2 bases, with 7 bases between. In germline, CDR1 is SGHVS, CDR2 FQNEAQ. The CDR3 loop spans 14 amino acids. CDR3 DNA: TGTGCCAGCAGCTTAAGGGAGGCCTACAATGAGCAGTTCTTC. Protein: CASSLREAYNEQFF.

The chain carries TRBV6-2 or TRBV6-3 and TRBJ1-1, with a possible D match to TRBD1 (6 bases). Germline-derived CDR1 and CDR2 are MNHEY and SVGEGT. V lost 2 bases, J lost 5 bases, and 15 bases lay in between. CDR3 length equals 15 residues. The CDR3: CASSYRGRDTTEAFF. The DNA of the CDR3 is TGTGCCAGCAGTTACCGGGGCAGGGACACGACTGAAGCTTTCTTT.

This chain joins TRBV30 and TRBJ2-7; D might be TRBD1 or TRBD2, each matching 5 bases. Germline lookup yields CDR1 GTSNPN and CDR2 SVGIG (reference sequence). V was cut by 5 bases and J by 4 bases, with 9 bases left in between. The CDR3 runs to 11 residues. The CDR3 is CAWGEGYEQYF. Written as DNA, the CDR3 is TGTGCCTGGGGTGAGGGGTACGAGCAGTACTTC.

The rearrangement links TRBV11-2 to TRBJ2-1; a weak D match, TRBD2 (5 bases). V lost 6 bases and J 9 bases, leaving 21 bases between the germline ends. The CDR3 runs to 15 residues. From germline, CDR1 is SGHAT and CDR2 FQNNGV. CDR3 coding DNA: TGTGCCAGCAGAAAACCGGGATCCCGTCGGAGTGAGCAGTTCTTC. Protein product: CASRKPGSRRSEQFF.

This chain joins TRBV6-1 and TRBJ2-1, with D perhaps TRBD1 (6 bases). Germline V CDR1 and CDR2: MNHNS, SASEGT. V lost 0 bases and J 3 bases, leaving 9 bases between the germline ends. The CDR3 has 15 amino acids. CDR3 region: CASSEASGVYNEQFF. The CDR3 DNA reads as TGTGCCAGCAGTGAAGCATCAGGGGTCTACAATGAGCAGTTCTTC.

The chain uses TRBV30 and TRBJ1-1; perhaps TRBD1 as D (5 bases). The germline V and J ends were trimmed by 2 bases and 6 bases, with 22 bases remaining between them. The CDR3 spans 16 residues. CDR1 is GTSNPN and CDR2 is SVGIG in the germline V gene (reference sequence). CDR3 sequence (DNA): TGTGCCTGGAGTCGGGGCAGGGAAAGTGGGAAAGCTGAAGCTTTCTTT. Its protein product is CAWSRGRESGKAEAFF.

The J gene is TRBJ2-2, the V gene TRBV7-8, with no clear D. Germline CDR1 and CDR2: SGHVS and FQNEAQ. CDR3 length: 13 residues. The V gene lost 1 base and the J gene lost 3 bases, with 3 bases spanning the gap. CDR3 residues: CASSLGDTGELFF. CDR3 nucleotide sequence: TGTGCCAGCAGCTTAGGGGACACCGGGGAGCTGTTTTTT.

The chain carries TRBV7-9 and TRBJ1-3; no definite D call. Germline V gene sequence: CDR1 SEHNR, CDR2 FQNEAQ (reference sequence). The CDR3 runs 16 residues. Trimming took off 2 bases at V and 0 bases at J, with 11 bases between the two ends. Here the CDR3 reads CASSLMALDSGNTIYF. In DNA, the CDR3 is TGTGCCAGCAGCTTAATGGCGCTCGACTCTGGAAACACCATATATTTT.

The gene calls are TRBV28 and TRBJ2-2, with TRBD2 identical over 10 bases. Losses at the gene ends were 6 bases for V and 6 bases for J; bases not matched to a gene: 10. The CDR3 covers 16 residues. The germline V gene encodes CDR1 MDHEN and CDR2 SYDVKM. The DNA for the CDR3 is TGTGCCAGCAGGAAATCTAGCGGGAGTTACGCCGGGGAGCTGTTTTTT. Its protein product is CASRKSSGSYAGELFF.

The gene calls are TRBV9 and TRBJ2-7; 8 bases are shared with TRBD2. This CDR3 is 18 amino acids long. CDR1 and CDR2 (germline): SGDLS, YYNGEE. V dropped 0 bases and J dropped 2; count of bases not matched to a gene: 13. The DNA of the CDR3 is TGTGCCAGCAGCGTAGGCCCCACGGGGGGGCAACTCACCTACGAGCAGTACTTC. Protein product: CASSVGPTGGQLTYEQYF. The full variable domain, its missing parts supplied by reference TRBV9 and TRBJ2-7, is DSGVTQTPKHLITATGQRVTLRCSPRSGDLSVYWYQQSLDQGLQFLIQYYNGEERAKGNILERFSAQQFPDLHSELNLSSLELGDSALYFCASSVGPTGGQLTYEQYFGPGTRLTVT.

The rearrangement uses TRBV6-2 or TRBV6-3 and TRBJ2-7; 12 positions match TRBD1. J gave up 7 bases and V 2 bases, and 9 bases lay outside the gene matches. The germline V gene has CDR1 MNHEY and CDR2 SVGEGT. The CDR3 is 16 residues long. In nucleotides, the CDR3 is TGTGCCAGCAGTTACCCCCCGGGACAGGGGGCGAGGGAGCAGTACTTC. Translating it yields CASSYPPGQGAREQYF.